The table lists the clone carrying this T cell receptor (beta chain) with many counts. Unique molecular identifiers featured in how the TCRbeta library was prepared. TCRdb re-called the PCR reads through MiXCR, storing one row per CDR3 protein. The sample has approximately 490,000 distinct CDR3 sequences, 9.5% to 15% seen once. The record originates from a study of T-cell reconstitution after alpha-beta-depleted transplantation in children. The CDR3 spans 13 residues. The trim removed 5 bases at V and 6 bases at J, leaving 3 bases unmatched. The source was PBMCs from the stem cell graft donor, collected from the stem cell graft. The rearrangement links TRBV12-3 or TRBV12-4 to TRBJ2-1; 8 nucleotides align to TRBD2. This clonotype was sampled from a human donor who donated a stem cell graft to a child with combined immunodeficiency. The CDR3 loop is CASSGLAGNEQFF. CDR3 bases: TGTGCCAGCAGTGGGCTAGCGGGCAATGAGCAGTTCTTC.